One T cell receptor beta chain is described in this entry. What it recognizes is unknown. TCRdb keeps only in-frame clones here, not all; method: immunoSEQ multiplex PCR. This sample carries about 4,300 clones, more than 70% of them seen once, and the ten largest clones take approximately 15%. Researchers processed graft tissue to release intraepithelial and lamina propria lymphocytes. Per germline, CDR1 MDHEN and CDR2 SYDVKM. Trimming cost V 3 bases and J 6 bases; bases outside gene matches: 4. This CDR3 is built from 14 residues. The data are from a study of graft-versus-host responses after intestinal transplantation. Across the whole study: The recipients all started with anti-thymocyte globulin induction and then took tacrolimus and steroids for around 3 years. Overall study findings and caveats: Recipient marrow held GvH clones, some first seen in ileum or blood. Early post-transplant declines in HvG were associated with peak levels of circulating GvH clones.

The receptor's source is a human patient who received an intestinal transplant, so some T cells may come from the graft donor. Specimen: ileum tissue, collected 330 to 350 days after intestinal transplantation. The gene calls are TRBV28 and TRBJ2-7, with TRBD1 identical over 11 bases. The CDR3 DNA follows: TGTGCCAGCAGTTTTTTGGGACAGGGGGTCGAGCAGTACTTC. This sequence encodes CASSFLGQGVEQYF.